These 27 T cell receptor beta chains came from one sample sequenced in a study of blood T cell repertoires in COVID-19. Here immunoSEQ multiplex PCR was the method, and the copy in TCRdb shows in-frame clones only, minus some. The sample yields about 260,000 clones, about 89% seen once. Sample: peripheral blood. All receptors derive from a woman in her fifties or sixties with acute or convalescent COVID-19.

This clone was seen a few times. CDR3 bases: TGTGCCAGCAGCTTGGTAGTAGCGGGAGCCTACGAGCAGTACTTC. Amino acid sequence: CASSLVVAGAYEQYF. J is TRBJ2-7 and V is TRBV5-4; 9 bases are a match to TRBD2. With 0 bases clipped from V and 2 bases from J, the junction kept 3 bases outside the gene matches. Germline CDR1 is SGHNT and CDR2 is YYREEE (reference sequence). This CDR3 spans 15 amino acids.

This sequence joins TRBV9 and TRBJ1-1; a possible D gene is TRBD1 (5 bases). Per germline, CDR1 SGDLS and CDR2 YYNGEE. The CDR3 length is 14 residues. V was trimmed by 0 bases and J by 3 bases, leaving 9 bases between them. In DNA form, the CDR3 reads TGTGCCAGCAGCGTAGATGCAGGGTACACTGAAGCTTTCTTT. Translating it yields CASSVDAGYTEAFF.

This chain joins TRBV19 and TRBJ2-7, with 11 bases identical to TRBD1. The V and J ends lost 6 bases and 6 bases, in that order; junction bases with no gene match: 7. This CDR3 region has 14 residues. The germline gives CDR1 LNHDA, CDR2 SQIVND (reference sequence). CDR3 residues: CASRRSGTGGEQYF. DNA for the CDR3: TGTGCCAGTAGACGCTCCGGGACAGGGGGCGAGCAGTACTTC.

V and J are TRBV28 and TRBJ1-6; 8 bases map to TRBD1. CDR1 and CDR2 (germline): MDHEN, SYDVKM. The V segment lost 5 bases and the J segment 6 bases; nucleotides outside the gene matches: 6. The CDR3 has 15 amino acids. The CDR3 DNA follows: TGTGCCAGCAGTCCCCGGACAGGGCGTAATTCACCCCTCCACTTT. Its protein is CASSPRTGRNSPLHF. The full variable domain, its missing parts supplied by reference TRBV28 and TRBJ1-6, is DVKVTQSSRYLVKRTGEKVFLECVQDMDHENMFWYRQDPGLGLRLIYFSYDVKMKEKGDIPEGYSVSREKKERFSLILESASTNQTSMYLCASSPRTGRNSPLHFGNGTRLTVT.

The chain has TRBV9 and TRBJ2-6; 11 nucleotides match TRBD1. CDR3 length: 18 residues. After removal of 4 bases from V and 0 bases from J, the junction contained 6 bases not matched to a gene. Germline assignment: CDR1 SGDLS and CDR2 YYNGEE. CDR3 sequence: CASSPRGTGGSGANVLTF. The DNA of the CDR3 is TGTGCCAGCAGCCCACGAGGGACAGGGGGCTCTGGGGCCAACGTCCTGACTTTC.

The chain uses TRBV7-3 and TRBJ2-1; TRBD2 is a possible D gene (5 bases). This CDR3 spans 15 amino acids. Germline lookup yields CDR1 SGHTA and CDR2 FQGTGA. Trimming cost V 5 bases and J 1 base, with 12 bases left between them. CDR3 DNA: TGTGCCAGCAGCCCCGGCGAGGGTTCCTACAATGAGCAGTTCTTC. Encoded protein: CASSPGEGSYNEQFF.

CDR3: CAISSPGLAGNYTGELFF. CDR3 sequence (DNA): TGTGCCATCAGTTCGCCGGGACTAGCGGGAAATTACACCGGGGAGCTGTTTTTT. This sequence joins TRBV10-3 and TRBJ2-2, with 13 bases aligning to TRBD2. J gave up 3 bases and V 5 bases, and 9 bases lay outside the gene matches. There are 18 residues in the CDR3. Germline CDR1 is ENHRY and CDR2 is SYGVKD.

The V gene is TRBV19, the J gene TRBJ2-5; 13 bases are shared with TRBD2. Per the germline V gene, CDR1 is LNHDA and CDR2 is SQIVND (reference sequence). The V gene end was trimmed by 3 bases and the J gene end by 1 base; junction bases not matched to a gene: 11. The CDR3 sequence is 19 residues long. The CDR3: CASSIGGTSGIYFQETQYF. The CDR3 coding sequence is TGTGCCAGTAGTATTGGGGGGACTAGCGGGATTTACTTCCAAGAGACCCAGTACTTC.

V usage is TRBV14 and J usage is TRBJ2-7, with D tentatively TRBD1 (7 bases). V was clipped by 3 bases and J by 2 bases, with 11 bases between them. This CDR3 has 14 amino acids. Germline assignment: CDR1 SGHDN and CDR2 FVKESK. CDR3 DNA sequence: TGTGCCAGCAGCCAGGCGGGACAGACCTACGAGCAGTACTTC. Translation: CASSQAGQTYEQYF.

Here the CDR3 reads CASSLNPLLAGLEINEQFF. The CDR3 bases are TGTGCCAGCAGCTTAAACCCACTGTTAGCGGGACTAGAAATCAATGAGCAGTTCTTC. V usage is TRBV7-9 and J usage is TRBJ2-1; 8 bases align to TRBD2. V trimming: 2 bases; J trimming: 6 bases; junction bases outside the gene matches: 18. Germline V lookup: CDR1 SEHNR, CDR2 FQNEAQ (reference sequence). The CDR3 covers 19 residues.

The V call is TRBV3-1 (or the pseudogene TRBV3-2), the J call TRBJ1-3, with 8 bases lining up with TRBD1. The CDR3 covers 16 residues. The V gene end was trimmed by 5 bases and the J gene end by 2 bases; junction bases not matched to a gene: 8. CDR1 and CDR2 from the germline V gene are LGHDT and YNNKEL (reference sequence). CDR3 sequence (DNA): TGTGCCAGCAGCTCCCAGCAGGGGGCAACTGGAAACACCATATATTTT. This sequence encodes CASSSQQGATGNTIYF.

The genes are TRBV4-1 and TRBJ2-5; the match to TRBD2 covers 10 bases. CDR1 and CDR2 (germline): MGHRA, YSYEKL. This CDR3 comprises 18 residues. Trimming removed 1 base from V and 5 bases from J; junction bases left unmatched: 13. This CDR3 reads CASSQATGLAGADETQYF. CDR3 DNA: TGCGCCAGCAGCCAAGCTACTGGGCTAGCGGGAGCTGATGAGACCCAGTACTTC.

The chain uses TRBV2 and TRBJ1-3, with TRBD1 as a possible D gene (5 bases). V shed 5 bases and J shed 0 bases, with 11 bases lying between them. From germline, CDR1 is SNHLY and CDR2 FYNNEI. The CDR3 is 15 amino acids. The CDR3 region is CASSQGFGSGNTIYF. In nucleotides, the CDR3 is TGTGCCAGCAGTCAGGGCTTCGGCTCTGGAAACACCATATATTTT.

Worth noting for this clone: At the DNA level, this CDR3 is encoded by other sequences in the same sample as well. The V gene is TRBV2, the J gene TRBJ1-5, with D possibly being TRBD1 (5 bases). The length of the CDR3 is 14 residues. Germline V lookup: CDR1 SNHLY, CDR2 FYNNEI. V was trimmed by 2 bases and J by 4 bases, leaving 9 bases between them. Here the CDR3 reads CASSEQGGNQPQHF. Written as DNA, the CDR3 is TGTGCCAGCAGTGAACAGGGAGGAAATCAGCCCCAGCATTTT.

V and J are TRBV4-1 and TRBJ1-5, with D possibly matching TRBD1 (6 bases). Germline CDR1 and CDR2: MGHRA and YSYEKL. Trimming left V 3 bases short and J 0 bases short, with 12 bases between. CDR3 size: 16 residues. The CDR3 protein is CASSQPDRYSNQPQHF. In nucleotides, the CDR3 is TGCGCCAGCAGCCAGCCCGACAGGTATAGCAATCAGCCCCAGCATTTT.

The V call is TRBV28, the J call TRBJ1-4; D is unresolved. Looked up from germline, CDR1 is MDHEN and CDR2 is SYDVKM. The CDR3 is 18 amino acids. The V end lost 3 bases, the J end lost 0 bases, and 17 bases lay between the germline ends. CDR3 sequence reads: CASSLFLPYTATNEKLFF. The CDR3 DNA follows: TGTGCCAGCAGTTTGTTTCTCCCTTACACCGCAACTAATGAAAAACTGTTTTTT.

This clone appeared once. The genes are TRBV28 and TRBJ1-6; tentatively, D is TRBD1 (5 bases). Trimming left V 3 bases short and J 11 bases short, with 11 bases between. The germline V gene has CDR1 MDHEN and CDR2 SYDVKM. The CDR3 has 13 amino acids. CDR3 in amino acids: CASSLAGLTPLHF. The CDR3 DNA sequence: TGTGCCAGCAGTTTGGCAGGGTTAACACCCCTCCACTTT.

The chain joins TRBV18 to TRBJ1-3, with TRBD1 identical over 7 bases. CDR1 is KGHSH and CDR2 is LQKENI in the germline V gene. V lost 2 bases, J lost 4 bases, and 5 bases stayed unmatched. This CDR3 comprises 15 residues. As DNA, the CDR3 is TGTGCCAGCTCACCATCGACAGGGCCAGGAAACACCATATATTTT. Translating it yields CASSPSTGPGNTIYF.

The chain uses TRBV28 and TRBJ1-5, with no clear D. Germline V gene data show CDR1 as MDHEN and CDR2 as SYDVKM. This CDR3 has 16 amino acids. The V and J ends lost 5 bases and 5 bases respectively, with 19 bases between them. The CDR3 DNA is TGTGCCAGCAGTCTACGGTCCTGGACGGAGGATCAGCCCCAGCATTTT. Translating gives CASSLRSWTEDQPQHF.

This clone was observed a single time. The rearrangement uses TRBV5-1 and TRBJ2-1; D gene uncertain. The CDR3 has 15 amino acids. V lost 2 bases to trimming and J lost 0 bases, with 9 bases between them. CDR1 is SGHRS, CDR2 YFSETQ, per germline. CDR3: CASSFADSSYNEQFF. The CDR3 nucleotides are TGCGCCAGCAGCTTCGCTGATAGCTCCTACAATGAGCAGTTCTTC. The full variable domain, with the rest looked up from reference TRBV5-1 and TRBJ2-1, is KAGVTQTPRYLIKTRGQQVTLSCSPISGHRSVSWYQQTPGQGLQFLFEYFSETQRNKGNFPGRFSGRQFSNSRSEMNVSTLELGDSALYLCASSFADSSYNEQFFGPGTRLTVL.

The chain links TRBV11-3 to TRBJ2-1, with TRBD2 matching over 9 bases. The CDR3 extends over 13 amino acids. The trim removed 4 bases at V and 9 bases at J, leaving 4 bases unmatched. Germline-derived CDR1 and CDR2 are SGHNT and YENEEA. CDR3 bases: TGTGCCAGCAGCTCGTTAGCGGGAGTTGAGCAGTTCTTC. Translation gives CASSSLAGVEQFF.

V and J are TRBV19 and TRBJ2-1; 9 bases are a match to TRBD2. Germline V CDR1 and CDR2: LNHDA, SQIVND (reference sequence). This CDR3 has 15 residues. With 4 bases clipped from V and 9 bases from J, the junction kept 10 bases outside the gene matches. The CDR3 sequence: CASSNQGLAPVEQFF. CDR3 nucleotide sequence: TGTGCCAGTAGTAATCAGGGACTAGCACCGGTTGAGCAGTTCTTC.

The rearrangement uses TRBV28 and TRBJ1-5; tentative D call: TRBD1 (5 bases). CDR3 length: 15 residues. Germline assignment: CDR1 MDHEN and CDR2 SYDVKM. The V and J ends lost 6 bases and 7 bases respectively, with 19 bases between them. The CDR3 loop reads CASRGGSRAHQPQHF. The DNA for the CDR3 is TGTGCCAGCAGGGGAGGGTCCAGGGCCCACCAGCCCCAGCATTTT.

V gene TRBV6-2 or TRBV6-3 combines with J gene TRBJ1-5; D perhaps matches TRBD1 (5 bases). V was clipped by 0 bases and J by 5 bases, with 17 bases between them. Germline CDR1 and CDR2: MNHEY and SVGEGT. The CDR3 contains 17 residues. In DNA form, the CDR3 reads TGTGCCAGCAGTTACTCAGGGGCAGCCGTCGTTTATCAGCCCCAGCATTTT. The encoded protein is CASSYSGAAVVYQPQHF.

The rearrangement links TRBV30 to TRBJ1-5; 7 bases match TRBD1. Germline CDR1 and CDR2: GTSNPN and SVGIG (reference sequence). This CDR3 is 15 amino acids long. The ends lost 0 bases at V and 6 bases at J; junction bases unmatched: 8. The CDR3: CAWSVLRGRLQPQHF. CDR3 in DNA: TGTGCCTGGAGTGTACTTAGGGGGCGCCTTCAGCCCCAGCATTTT.

The CDR3 reads CASRQTGGSYEQYF. The CDR3 DNA reads as TGTGCCAGCAGACAAACGGGGGGCTCCTACGAGCAGTACTTC. The genes are TRBV11-2 and TRBJ2-7; 7 bases align to TRBD2. Germline V gives CDR1 SGHAT, CDR2 FQNNGV. The CDR3 loop spans 14 amino acids. Germline trimming cut 6 bases from V and 0 bases from J; bases unmatched to any gene: 5.

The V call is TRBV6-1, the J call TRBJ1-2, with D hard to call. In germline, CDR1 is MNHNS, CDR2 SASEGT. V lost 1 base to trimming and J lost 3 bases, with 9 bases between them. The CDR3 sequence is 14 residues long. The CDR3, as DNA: TGTGCCAGCAGTGAAGTGGTGGCCGACTATGGCTACACCTTC. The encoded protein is CASSEVVADYGYTF.